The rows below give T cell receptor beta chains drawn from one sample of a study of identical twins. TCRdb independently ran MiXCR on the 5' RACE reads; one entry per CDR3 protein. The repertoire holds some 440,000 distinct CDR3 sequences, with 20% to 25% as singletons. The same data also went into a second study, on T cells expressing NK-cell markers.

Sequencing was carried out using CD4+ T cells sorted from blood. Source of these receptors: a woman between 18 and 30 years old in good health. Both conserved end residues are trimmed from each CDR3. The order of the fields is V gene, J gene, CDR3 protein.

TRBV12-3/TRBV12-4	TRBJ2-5	ASSLGGLGTQY
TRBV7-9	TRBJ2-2	ASSFRTPNTGELF
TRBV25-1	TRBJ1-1	ASSEWGGRQEAF
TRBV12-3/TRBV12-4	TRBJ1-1	ASSLQWGTEAF
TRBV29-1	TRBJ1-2	SVLTNYGYT
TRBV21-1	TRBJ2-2	ASSSPAGREAGELF
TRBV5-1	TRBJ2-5	ASSFSQTQY
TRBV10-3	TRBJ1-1	AISGGGPNTEAF
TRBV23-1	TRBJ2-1	ASSQSFSGGGYNEQF
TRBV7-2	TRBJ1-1	ASSLRDRVRAEAF
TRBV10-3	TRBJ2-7	AIKVLAGEGEQY
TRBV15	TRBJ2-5	ATSRTETQY
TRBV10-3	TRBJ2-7	AISAAGRIYEQY
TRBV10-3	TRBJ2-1	AIKSWGVLNEQF
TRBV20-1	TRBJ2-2	SASRSGGGAAGELF
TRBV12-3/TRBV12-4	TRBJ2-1	ASSSPDGGRRGNEQF
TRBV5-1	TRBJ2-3	ASSFVGGSTDTQY
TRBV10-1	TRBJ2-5	ASSDRRQQETQY
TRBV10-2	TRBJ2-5	ASSVSSGETQY
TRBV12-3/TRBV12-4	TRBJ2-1	ASSLTPGLGEQF
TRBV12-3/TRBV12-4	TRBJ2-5	ASSFGWGTSEETQY
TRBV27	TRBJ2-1	ASSPRNPTVSSYNEQF
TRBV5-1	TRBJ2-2	ASSNQSGAGELF
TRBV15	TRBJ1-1	ATVPWGHTEAF
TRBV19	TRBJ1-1	ASTEYTEAF
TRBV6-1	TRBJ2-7	ASKQRTASYEQY
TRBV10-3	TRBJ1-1	AISEPGRGSTEAF
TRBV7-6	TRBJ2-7	ASSSRRIYEQY
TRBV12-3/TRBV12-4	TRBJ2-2	ASSRRQGGTGELF
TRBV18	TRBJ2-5	ASSPQLIASGRGKTQY
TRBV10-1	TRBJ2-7	ASSESTFRGSGSYEQY
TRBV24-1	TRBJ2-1	ATSGGSSYNEQF
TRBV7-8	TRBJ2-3	ASDPVGGGTQY
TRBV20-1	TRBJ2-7	SAEGNEQY
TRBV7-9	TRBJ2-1	ASSSREWGSSLREQF
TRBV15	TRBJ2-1	ATSRDIADNEQF
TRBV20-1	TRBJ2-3	SAEGDQDTQY
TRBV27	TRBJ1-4	ASRIGGKLF
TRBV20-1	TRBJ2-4	SAEGLAGNIQY
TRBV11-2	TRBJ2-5	ASSLNSPQGGETQY
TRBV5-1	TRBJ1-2	ASSLTAGFYGYT
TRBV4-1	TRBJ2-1	ASSQTRGAYYNEQF
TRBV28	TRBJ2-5	ASSFRGPRETQY
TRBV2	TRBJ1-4	ATSLGMNEKLF
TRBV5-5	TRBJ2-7	ASSLGLAETYEQY
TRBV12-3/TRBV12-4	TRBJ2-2	ASSSNLLAGRGELF
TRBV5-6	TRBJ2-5	ASSFILRDMKTQY
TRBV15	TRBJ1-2	ATSTRGGTVYGYT
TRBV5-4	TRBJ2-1	ASSSGTSGVNEQF
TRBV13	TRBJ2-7	ASSRPGGTYEQY
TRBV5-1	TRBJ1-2	ASSSGPSNYGYT
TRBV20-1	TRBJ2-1	SARQLGGAVPYNEQF
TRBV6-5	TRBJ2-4	ASSYSGTPLAKNIQY
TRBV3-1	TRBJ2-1	ASSQGGRVYNEQF
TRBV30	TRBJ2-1	AWTLTGAYNEQF
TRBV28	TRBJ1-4	ASSLFRAQGEKLF
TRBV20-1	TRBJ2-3	SARDPRGSDTQY
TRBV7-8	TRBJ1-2	ASSYRTGGYYGYT
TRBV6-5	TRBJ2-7	ASSHSRLAGTYEQY